These T cell receptor beta chains were read from a single sample in a study of cytomegalovirus exposure and HLA in healthy donors. Measured with immunoSEQ multiplex PCR; TCRdb has only the in-frame clones, and not every one. The repertoire holds roughly 190,000 clones, with around four fifths as singletons. Specimen: PBMCs. The receptors were sampled from a man aged 35-49 years in good health and CMV-seropositive. Each CDR3 is given with its conserved first and last residue. A D gene is named only where the DNA matches it firmly. Clone size is given for some rows only: seen once, a few or many times, or a class if the clone is expanded.

J gene: TRBJ2-4; D gene: NA; V gene: TRBV7-9; clone size: once; CDR3 DNA: TGTGCCAGCAGCGGGTTTGTTAGTGAACGGGACATTCAGTACTTC; CDR3 protein: CASSGFVSERDIQYF
J gene: TRBJ2-5; D gene: TRBD1; V gene: TRBV27; clone size: NA; CDR3 DNA: TGTGCCAGCAGTCCCCAGACAGGGGGTAGAGAGACCCAGTACTTC; CDR3 protein: CASSPQTGGRETQYF
J gene: TRBJ2-7; D gene: TRBD1; V gene: TRBV4-1; clone size: NA; CDR3 DNA: TGCGCCAGCAGCCAAGAGGGACAGATCCTCTACGAGCAGTACTTC; CDR3 protein: CASSQEGQILYEQYF
J gene: TRBJ2-1; D gene: TRBD1; V gene: TRBV7-3; clone size: few; CDR3 DNA: TGTGCCAGCAGTCTATCCCCCGGGACAGGGGTCTCTGAGCAGTTCTTC; CDR3 protein: CASSLSPGTGVSEQFF
J gene: TRBJ1-4; D gene: TRBD1; V gene: TRBV5-1; clone size: NA; CDR3 DNA: TGCGCCAGCAGCTTGGGACAGGGGGCGCGGGGTGAAAAACTGTTTTTT; CDR3 protein: CASSLGQGARGEKLFF
J gene: TRBJ2-7; D gene: NA; V gene: TRBV6-1; clone size: NA; CDR3 DNA: TGTGCCAGCGGTAGTCCTCGGGTGGCCACCTACGAGCAGTACTTC; CDR3 protein: CASGSPRVATYEQYF
J gene: TRBJ2-7; D gene: TRBD2; V gene: TRBV7-6; clone size: NA; CDR3 DNA: TGTGCCAGCAGCTTAGTGGCGAGGCTAGCGGGAGGGCTTTCCTACGAGCAGTACTTC; CDR3 protein: CASSLVARLAGGLSYEQYF
J gene: TRBJ1-2; D gene: TRBD1; V gene: TRBV28; clone size: NA; CDR3 DNA: TGTGCCAGCAGTGATCCCGGGACAGGGAACTATGGCTACACCTTC; CDR3 protein: CASSDPGTGNYGYTF
J gene: TRBJ1-2; D gene: NA; V gene: TRBV5-1; clone size: NA; CDR3 DNA: TGCGCCAGCAGCTTGTCGGGTCTTACGGGGGATGGCTACACCTTC; CDR3 protein: CASSLSGLTGDGYTF
J gene: TRBJ2-7; D gene: NA; V gene: TRBV4-3; clone size: NA; CDR3 DNA: TGCGCCAGCAGCCAAGATCTCGCCAGCTACGAGCAGTACTTC; CDR3 protein: CASSQDLASYEQYF
J gene: TRBJ2-7; D gene: TRBD1; V gene: TRBV19; clone size: NA; CDR3 DNA: TGTGCCAGTAGCCTACAGGGGGCCGGCTACGAGCAGTACTTC; CDR3 protein: CASSLQGAGYEQYF
J gene: TRBJ1-2; D gene: NA; V gene: TRBV9; clone size: NA; CDR3 DNA: TGTGCCAGCAGCGTAGCTTCCCCGAGCCCCTATGGCTACACCTTC; CDR3 protein: CASSVASPSPYGYTF
J gene: TRBJ1-1; D gene: TRBD1; V gene: TRBV19; clone size: NA; CDR3 DNA: TGTGCCAGTAGTGTAACAGGGGCGGATACTGAAGCTTTCTTT; CDR3 protein: CASSVTGADTEAFF
J gene: TRBJ2-1; D gene: NA; V gene: TRBV4-2; clone size: once; CDR3 DNA: TGTGCCAGCAGCCAAGATTCGGGCGGGCAGTGGGACAAAAATGAGCAGTTCTTC; CDR3 protein: CASSQDSGGQWDKNEQFF
J gene: TRBJ1-1; D gene: TRBD1; V gene: TRBV2; clone size: NA; CDR3 DNA: TGTGCCAGCATATTACAGGGGGGAAACACTGAAGCTTTCTTT; CDR3 protein: CASILQGGNTEAFF
J gene: TRBJ2-7; D gene: NA; V gene: TRBV7-2; clone size: NA; CDR3 DNA: TGTGCCAGCAGCTTAGTTCTGGTCGCCCAGCCCGGTGAGGGCGAGCAGTACTTC; CDR3 protein: CASSLVLVAQPGEGEQYF
J gene: TRBJ1-1; D gene: NA; V gene: TRBV11-2; clone size: NA; CDR3 DNA: TGTGCCAGCAGCTTAGCCGCGGGGGTCACTGAAGCTTTCTTT; CDR3 protein: CASSLAAGVTEAFF
J gene: TRBJ1-4; D gene: NA; V gene: TRBV6-1; clone size: NA; CDR3 DNA: TGTGCCAGCAGTGAAGGGGCCGCCGGACTTAATGAAAAACTGTTTTTT; CDR3 protein: CASSEGAAGLNEKLFF
J gene: TRBJ2-7; D gene: NA; V gene: TRBV7-9; clone size: NA; CDR3 DNA: TGTTCCAGCAGCTTAGCAGGAGTACACTACGAGCAGTACTTC; CDR3 protein: CSSSLAGVHYEQYF
J gene: TRBJ2-7; D gene: NA; V gene: TRBV11-2; clone size: NA; CDR3 DNA: TGTGCCAGCAGCTTGACTGACGAGCAGTACTTC; CDR3 protein: CASSLTDEQYF
J gene: TRBJ2-5; D gene: TRBD2; V gene: TRBV7-9; clone size: NA; CDR3 DNA: TGTGCCAGCAGCTCGCCGAGGCTAGCGGGTAGAAATAGGGAGACCCAGTACTTC; CDR3 protein: CASSSPRLAGRNRETQYF
J gene: TRBJ1-4; D gene: NA; V gene: TRBV6-5; clone size: NA; CDR3 DNA: TGTGCCAGCAGTTACGGGGCCGCGAATGAAAAACTATTTTTT; CDR3 protein: CASSYGAANEKLFF
J gene: TRBJ1-2; D gene: NA; V gene: TRBV7-2; clone size: NA; CDR3 DNA: TGTGCCAGCAGCTTAGGTGGGGACTTGTTGGGCTATGGCTACACCTTC; CDR3 protein: CASSLGGDLLGYGYTF
J gene: TRBJ2-3; D gene: NA; V gene: TRBV6-5; clone size: once; CDR3 DNA: TGTGCCAGCAGACCTGGTAGCCCCCGTGGCTATACGCAGTATTTT; CDR3 protein: CASRPGSPRGYTQYF
J gene: TRBJ1-2; D gene: NA; V gene: TRBV18; clone size: NA; CDR3 DNA: TGTGCCAGCTCAGAGGGTTCACTCTATGGCTACACCTTC; CDR3 protein: CASSEGSLYGYTF
J gene: TRBJ1-4; D gene: NA; V gene: TRBV7-2; clone size: few; CDR3 DNA: TGTGCCAGCAGCTTAGGCCTTGGGGGGGAAAAACTGTTTTTT; CDR3 protein: CASSLGLGGEKLFF
J gene: TRBJ2-2; D gene: TRBD1; V gene: TRBV7-9; clone size: few; CDR3 DNA: TGTTCCAGCAGCGTCACGGCCGGGACAGGGTTGTCCGGGGAGCTGTTTTTT; CDR3 protein: CSSSVTAGTGLSGELFF
J gene: TRBJ2-7; D gene: TRBD1; V gene: TRBV7-9; clone size: NA; CDR3 DNA: TGTGCCAGCAGCATCCGGGACAGACCCTACGAGCAGTACTTC; CDR3 protein: CASSIRDRPYEQYF
J gene: TRBJ2-2; D gene: NA; V gene: TRBV5-1; clone size: NA; CDR3 DNA: TGCGCCAGCAGCAATGAGAGGGCGAACACCGGGGAGCTGTTTTTT; CDR3 protein: CASSNERANTGELFF
J gene: TRBJ2-2; D gene: NA; V gene: TRBV6-5; clone size: NA; CDR3 DNA: TGTGCCAGCACCGACAGGCCGAACACCGGGGAGCTGTTTTTT; CDR3 protein: CASTDRPNTGELFF
J gene: TRBJ2-1; D gene: NA; V gene: TRBV6-1; clone size: NA; CDR3 DNA: TGTGCCAGCAGTGAAACTTACCGGTACAATGAGCAGTTCTTC; CDR3 protein: CASSETYRYNEQFF